This entry lists 6 T cell receptor beta chains sequenced from one sample in a study of T cells in Graves' hyperthyroidism and ophthalmopathy. The CDR3 regions of TCR beta were amplified from RNA transcripts. Researchers ran a first-round RT-PCR on the TCR CDR3 using the HTBI primer set. Each CDR3 protein is one row after TCRdb ran MiXCR on the multiplex PCR reads. The data hold 500,000 to 600,000 distinct CDR3 sequences, with 46% observed a single time. Sample: peripheral blood or thyroid tissue (not recorded which). All receptors derive from an adult woman with Graves' disease, either hyperthyroidism or ophthalmopathy (not recorded which).

This clonotype was seen repeatedly, ten times or more. The chain uses TRBV4-1 and TRBJ1-2; 10 bases agree with TRBD1. CDR1 MGHRA and CDR2 YSYEKL come from the germline V gene. The J segment lost 7 bases and the V segment lost 1 base, leaving 3 bases of the junction unmatched. The CDR3 consists of 14 residues. CDR3 protein: CASSQAGTGAGYTF. The CDR3 region has the DNA TGCGCCAGCAGCCAAGCCGGGACAGGGGCTGGCTACACCTTC.

This clonotype was detected ten times or more. The chain links TRBV4-3 to TRBJ2-5, with D uncertain. This CDR3 region has 13 residues. Germline lookup yields CDR1 LGHNA and CDR2 YSLEER. V was shortened by 3 bases and J by 5 bases, with 10 bases between the two germline ends. CDR3 in amino acids: CASSHNQRETQYF. The DNA for the CDR3 is TGCGCCAGCAGCCACAACCAAAGGGAGACCCAGTACTTC.

This clonotype came up many times. The chain joins TRBV19 to TRBJ1-1, with TRBD1 matching over 7 bases. The germline V gene has CDR1 LNHDA and CDR2 SQIVND (reference sequence). J lost 1 base, V lost 6 bases, and 8 bases had no gene match. This CDR3 is built from 15 residues. DNA of the CDR3: TGTGCCAGTAGGGCACAGGGGACGGGGAACACTGAAGCTTTCTTT. The encoded protein is CASRAQGTGNTEAFF. The full variable domain, with the rest looked up from reference TRBV19 and TRBJ1-1, is DGGITQSPKYLFRKEGQNVTLSCEQNLNHDAMYWYRQDPGQGLRLIYYSQIVNDFQKGDIAEGYSVSREKKESFPLTVTSAQKNPTAFYLCASRAQGTGNTEAFFGQGTRLTVV.

This chain joins TRBV20-1 and TRBJ1-1; D gene unclear. The length of the CDR3 is 14 residues. Germline CDR1 and CDR2: DFQATT and SNEGSKA (reference sequence). Trimming removed 6 bases from V and 2 bases from J, with 16 bases in between. Here the CDR3 reads CSAPVARTNTEAFF. The CDR3 coding sequence is TGCAGTGCCCCAGTGGCCCGGACTAACACTGAAGCTTTCTTT.

This clonotype is a singleton in its sample. The chain employs TRBV7-8 and TRBJ2-5; 10 bases fit TRBD1. Per germline, CDR1 SGHVS and CDR2 FQNEAQ. Germline trimming cut 2 bases from V and 4 bases from J; bases unmatched to any gene: 7. This CDR3 is 16 amino acids long. This chain's CDR3 is CASSLRTGGLRETQYF. The CDR3 DNA follows: TGTGCCAGCAGCTTACGGACAGGGGGTTTGAGAGAGACCCAGTACTTC.

The chain recombines TRBV11-2 with TRBJ2-7; 8 positions match TRBD2. V lost 8 bases, J lost 5 bases, and 5 bases stayed unmatched. This CDR3 has 12 amino acids. Germline V gene data show CDR1 as SGHAT and CDR2 as FQNNGV. DNA for the CDR3: TGTGCCAGCTCCATTAGCGGGGACGAGCAGTACTTC. It translates to CASSISGDEQYF. The full variable domain, its missing parts supplied by reference TRBV11-2 and TRBJ2-7, is EAGVAQSPRYKIIEKRQSVAFWCNPISGHATLYWYQQILGQGPKLLIQFQNNGVVDDSQLPKDRFSAERLKGVDSTLKIQPAKLEDSAVYLCASSISGDEQYFGPGTRLTVT.